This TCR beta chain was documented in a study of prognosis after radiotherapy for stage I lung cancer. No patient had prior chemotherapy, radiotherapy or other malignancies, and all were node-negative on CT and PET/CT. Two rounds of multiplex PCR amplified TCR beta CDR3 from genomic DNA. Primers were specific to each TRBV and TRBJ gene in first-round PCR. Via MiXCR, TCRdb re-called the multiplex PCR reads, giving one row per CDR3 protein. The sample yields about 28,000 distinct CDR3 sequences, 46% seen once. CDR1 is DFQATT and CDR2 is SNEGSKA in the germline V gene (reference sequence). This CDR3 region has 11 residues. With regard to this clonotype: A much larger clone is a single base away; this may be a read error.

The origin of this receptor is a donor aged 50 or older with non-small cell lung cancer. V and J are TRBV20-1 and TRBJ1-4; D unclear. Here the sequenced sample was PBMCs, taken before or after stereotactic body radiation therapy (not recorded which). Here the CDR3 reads CSARRVGELSF. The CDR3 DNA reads TGCAGTGCAAGGAGAGTGGGAGAACTGTCTTTT.